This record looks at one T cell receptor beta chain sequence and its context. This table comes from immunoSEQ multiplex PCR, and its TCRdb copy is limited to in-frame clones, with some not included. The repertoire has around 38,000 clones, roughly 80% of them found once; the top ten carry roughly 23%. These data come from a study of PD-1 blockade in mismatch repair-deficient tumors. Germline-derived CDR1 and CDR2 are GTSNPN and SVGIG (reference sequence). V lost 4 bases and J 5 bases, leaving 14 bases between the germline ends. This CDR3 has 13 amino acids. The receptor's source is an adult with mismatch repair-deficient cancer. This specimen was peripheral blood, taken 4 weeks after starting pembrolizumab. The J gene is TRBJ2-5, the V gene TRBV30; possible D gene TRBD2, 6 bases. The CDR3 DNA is TGTGCCTGGAATTCGGGCCGGGGGGAGACCCAGTACTTC. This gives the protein CAWNSGRGETQYF.